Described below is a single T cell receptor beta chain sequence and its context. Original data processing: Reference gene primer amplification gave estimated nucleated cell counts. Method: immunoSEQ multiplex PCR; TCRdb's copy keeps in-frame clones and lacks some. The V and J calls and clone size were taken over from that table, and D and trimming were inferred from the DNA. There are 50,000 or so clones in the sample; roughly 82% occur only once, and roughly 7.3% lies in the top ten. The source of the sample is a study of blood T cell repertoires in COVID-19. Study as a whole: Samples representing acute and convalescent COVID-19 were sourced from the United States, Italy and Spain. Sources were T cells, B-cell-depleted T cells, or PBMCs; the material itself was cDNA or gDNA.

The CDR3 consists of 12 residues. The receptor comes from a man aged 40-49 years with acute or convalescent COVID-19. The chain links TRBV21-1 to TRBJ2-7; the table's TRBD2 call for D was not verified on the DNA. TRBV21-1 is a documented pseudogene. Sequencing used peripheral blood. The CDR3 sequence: CASSSRFHEQYF. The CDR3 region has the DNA TGTGCCAGCAGCAGCCGGTTCCACGAGCAGTACTTC.